This T cell receptor (beta chain) is from a study of T cell repertoires in cytomegalovirus infection. Whole-study context: It can be stated that public TCR beta signatures indicated CMV infection as well as a matching HLA type.

CDR1 and CDR2 from the germline V gene are SGHVS and FQNEAQ. The CDR3 spans 14 residues. V gave up 5 bases and J gave up 11 bases; unmatched junction bases: 12. MiXCR, applied by TCRdb to the reads, yields one record per CDR3 protein. Of some 500,000 distinct CDR3 sequences listed, roughly 43% were seen once; the top ten hold about 46%. This clonotype was seen only a few times. Its antigen is not known. This sample comprised cultured PBMCs, obtained from culture after CMV antigen stimulation. The chain is built from TRBV7-8 and TRBJ1-1, with 9 positions matching TRBD1. This clonotype originated in a human donor in good health (CMV status not recorded). Some clones in this sample may be carry-over from other donors' samples. DNA of the CDR3: TGTGCCAGCAGCCAATTTGGGACAGGGATTGCGGCTTTCTTT. This codes for CASSQFGTGIAAFF.